This section outlines one TCR beta chain sequence together with its context. There are 13 residues in the CDR3. Germline lookup yields CDR1 SGHRS and CDR2 YFSETQ. Trimming stripped 5 bases from V and 1 base from J, with 7 bases between. The data were taken from a study of glioma-infiltrating T cells after dendritic cell vaccination. Study-level information: Three intradermal dendritic cell vaccine injections were given every two weeks.

Sample time point: after dendritic cell vaccination, including at tumor progression/relapse. The primer mix had 60 V beta and 13 J beta primers. TCRdb's table, derived via immunoSEQ multiplex PCR, lists solely in-frame clones and lacks some. Here the sample spans fewer than 30,000 clones, 85% to 90% being singletons. The material sequenced was blood, taken after dendritic cell vaccination. The TCR comes from a human donor with glioblastoma. This chain connects TRBV5-1 to TRBJ1-3, with no clear D. The CDR3 nucleotides read TGCGCCAGCAGTTCTCAGTCTGGAAACACCATATATTTT. Translation: CASSSQSGNTIYF.